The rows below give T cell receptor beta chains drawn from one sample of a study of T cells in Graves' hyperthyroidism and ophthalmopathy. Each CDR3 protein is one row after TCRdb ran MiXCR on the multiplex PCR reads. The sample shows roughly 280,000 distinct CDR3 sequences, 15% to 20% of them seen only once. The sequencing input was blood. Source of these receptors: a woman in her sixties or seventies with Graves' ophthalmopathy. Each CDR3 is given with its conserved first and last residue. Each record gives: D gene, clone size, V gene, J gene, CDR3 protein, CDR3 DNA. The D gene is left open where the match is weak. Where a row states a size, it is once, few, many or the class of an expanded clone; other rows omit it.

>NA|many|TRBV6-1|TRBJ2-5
CASTRDLQETQYF
TGTGCCAGCACCAGGGACTTACAAGAGACCCAGTACTTC
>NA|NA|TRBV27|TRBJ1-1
CASSRAWMTEAFF
TGTGCCAGCTCCAGGGCCTGGATGACTGAAGCTTTCTTT
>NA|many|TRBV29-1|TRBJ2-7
CSVDGDPFYEQYF
TGCAGCGTTGATGGAGACCCCTTCTACGAGCAGTACTTC
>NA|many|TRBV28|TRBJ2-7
CASEPGWWQRYEQYF
TGTGCCAGCGAGCCTGGGTGGTGGCAACGTTACGAGCAGTACTTC
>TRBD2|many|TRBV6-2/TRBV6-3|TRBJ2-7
CANGTSSYEQYF
TGTGCCAACGGGACTAGCTCCTACGAGCAGTACTTC
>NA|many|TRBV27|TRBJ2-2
CASSLFPRGDTGELFF
TGTGCCAGCAGTTTATTCCCCAGGGGTGACACCGGGGAGCTGTTTTTT
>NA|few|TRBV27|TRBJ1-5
CASSLRISQPQHF
TGTGCCAGCAGTTTAAGAATTAGTCAGCCCCAGCATTTT
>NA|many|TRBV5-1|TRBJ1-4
CASSLTTLGNEKLFF
TGCGCCAGCAGCCTGACTACACTCGGGAATGAAAAACTGTTTTTT
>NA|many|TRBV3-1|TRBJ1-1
CASSPVWGRAQSMNTEAFF
TGTGCCAGCAGCCCCGTATGGGGCCGCGCGCAGTCCATGAACACTGAAGCTTTCTTT
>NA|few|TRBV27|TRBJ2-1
CASKGGMGYNEQFF
TGTGCCAGCAAGGGGGGAATGGGCTACAATGAGCAGTTCTTC
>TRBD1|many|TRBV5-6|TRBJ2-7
CASSARTGKGYEQYF
TGTGCCAGCAGCGCCCGGACAGGGAAGGGCTACGAGCAGTACTTC
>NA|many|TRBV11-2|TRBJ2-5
CASSVQETQYF
TGTGCCAGCAGCGTCCAAGAGACCCAGTACTTC
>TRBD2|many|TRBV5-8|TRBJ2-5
CASSFGGGSQYF
TGTGCCAGCAGCTTCGGGGGGGGATCCCAGTACTTC
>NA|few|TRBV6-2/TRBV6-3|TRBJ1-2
CASSHWDTRHGYTF
TGTGCCAGCAGTCACTGGGACACGAGGCATGGCTACACCTTC
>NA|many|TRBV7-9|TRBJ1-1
CASSSYSGQSMNTEAFF
TGTGCCAGCAGCTCCTACTCCGGACAGAGCATGAACACTGAAGCTTTCTTT
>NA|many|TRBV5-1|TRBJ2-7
CASSFLGHSYEQYF
TGCGCCAGCAGCTTCCTGGGACACAGCTACGAGCAGTACTTC
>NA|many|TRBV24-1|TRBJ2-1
CATRRGGSNEQFF
TGTGCCACCAGACGGGGCGGAAGTAATGAGCAGTTCTTC
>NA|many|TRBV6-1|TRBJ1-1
CASSEAGTYTEAFF
TGTGCCAGCAGTGAAGCGGGGACATACACTGAAGCTTTCTTT
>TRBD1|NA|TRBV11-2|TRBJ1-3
CASSSSTGGTGNTIYF
TGTGCCAGCAGCTCCTCGACAGGGGGCACTGGAAACACCATATATTTT
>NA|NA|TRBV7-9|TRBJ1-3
CASSLPRARNSGNTIYF
TGTGCCAGCAGCCTACCCCGAGCGAGGAACTCTGGAAACACCATATATTTT
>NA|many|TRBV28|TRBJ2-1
CASSPIDYNEQFF
TGTGCCAGCAGTCCCATTGATTACAATGAGCAGTTCTTC
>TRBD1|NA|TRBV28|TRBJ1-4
CASSPGQLRTNEKLFF
TGTGCCAGCAGTCCGGGACAGTTGCGAACTAATGAAAAACTGTTTTTT
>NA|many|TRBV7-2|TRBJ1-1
CASSLVPNPNSYTEAFF
TGTGCCAGCAGCTTAGTCCCAAACCCCAACAGTTACACTGAAGCTTTCTTT
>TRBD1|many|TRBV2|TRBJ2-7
CASRLVPGGEQYF
TGTGCCAGCAGACTCGTTCCAGGGGGCGAGCAGTACTTC
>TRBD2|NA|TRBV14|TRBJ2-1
CASSQKLVLAGSANEQFF
TGTGCCAGCAGCCAAAAACTCGTCCTAGCGGGGAGTGCCAATGAGCAGTTCTTC
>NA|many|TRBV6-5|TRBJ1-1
CASSYYSSMNTEAFF
TGTGCCAGCAGTTACTACAGTAGTATGAACACTGAAGCTTTCTTT
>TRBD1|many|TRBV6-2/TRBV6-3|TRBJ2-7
CASNRPGQPDYEQYF
TGTGCCAGCAATCGACCGGGACAGCCGGACTACGAGCAGTACTTC
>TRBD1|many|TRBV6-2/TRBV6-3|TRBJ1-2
CASRSPDRDNGYTF
TGTGCCAGCAGATCACCGGACAGGGACAATGGCTACACCTTC
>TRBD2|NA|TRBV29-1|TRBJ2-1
CSVEDLAGSNEQFF
TGCAGCGTTGAAGATCTAGCGGGCAGCAATGAGCAGTTCTTC
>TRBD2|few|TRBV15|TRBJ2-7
CATSRPAAGPYEQYF
TGTGCCACCAGCCGGCCTGCAGCGGGACCCTACGAGCAGTACTTC
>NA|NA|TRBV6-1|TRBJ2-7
CASGRYEQYF
TGTGCCAGCGGTAGGTACGAGCAGTACTTC
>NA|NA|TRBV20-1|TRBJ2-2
CSAARAGGDRELFF
TGCAGTGCTGCGAGGGCAGGGGGGGACCGGGAGCTGTTTTTT
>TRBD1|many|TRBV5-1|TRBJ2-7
CASSSGTGGEQYF
TGCGCCAGCAGCTCCGGGACAGGGGGCGAGCAGTACTTC
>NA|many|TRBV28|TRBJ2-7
CASSLAGPLSYEQYF
TGTGCCAGCAGTTTAGCGGGGCCCCTCTCCTACGAGCAGTACTTC
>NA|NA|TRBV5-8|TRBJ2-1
CATSFEAEQFF
TGTGCCACCAGCTTCGAGGCTGAGCAGTTCTTC
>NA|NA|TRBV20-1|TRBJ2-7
CSATGPKTYEQYF
TGCAGTGCTACAGGGCCTAAAACTTACGAGCAGTACTTC
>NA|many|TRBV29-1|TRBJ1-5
CSVREGVHSNQPQHF
TGCAGCGTTCGAGAGGGGGTCCATAGCAATCAGCCCCAGCATTTT
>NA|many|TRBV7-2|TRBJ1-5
CASSLVGSNQPQHF
TGTGCCAGCAGCTTAGTGGGGAGCAATCAGCCCCAGCATTTT
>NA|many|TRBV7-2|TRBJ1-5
CASSYRTGINQPQHF
TGTGCCAGCAGCTATAGGACCGGCATCAATCAGCCCCAGCATTTT
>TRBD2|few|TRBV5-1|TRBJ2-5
CASSPGLAGADIKTQYF
TGCGCCAGCAGCCCGGGACTAGCGGGAGCGGATATAAAGACCCAGTACTTC
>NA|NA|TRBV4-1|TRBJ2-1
CASSQHTGLEYNEQFF
TGCGCCAGCAGCCAACACACCGGGCTAGAATACAATGAGCAGTTCTTC
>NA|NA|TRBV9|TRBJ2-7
CASSVDFDSYEQYF
TGTGCCAGCAGCGTAGATTTTGACTCCTACGAGCAGTACTTC
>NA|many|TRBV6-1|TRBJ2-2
CASKLGSGNTGELFF
TGTGCCAGCAAACTGGGCAGCGGTAACACCGGGGAGCTGTTTTTT
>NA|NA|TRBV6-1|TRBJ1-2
CASSESGGAAGYTF
TGTGCCAGCAGTGAAAGCGGTGGGGCGGCGGGCTACACCTTC
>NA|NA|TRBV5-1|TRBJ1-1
CASSRGWDTEAFF
TGTGCCAGCAGCCGAGGGTGGGACACTGAAGCTTTCTTT
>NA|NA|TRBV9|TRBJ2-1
CASSVGVEDEQFF
TGTGCCAGCAGCGTAGGGGTTGAGGATGAGCAGTTCTTC
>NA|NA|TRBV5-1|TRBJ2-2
CASSSVPERGNTGELFF
TGCGCCAGCAGCTCTGTACCAGAGAGGGGAAACACCGGGGAGCTGTTTTTT
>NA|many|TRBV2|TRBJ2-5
CASSDGEVTQYF
TGTGCCAGCAGTGACGGTGAAGTGACCCAGTACTTC
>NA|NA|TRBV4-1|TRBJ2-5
CASSQGPLQETQYF
TGCGCCAGCAGCCAAGGGCCGCTGCAAGAGACCCAGTACTTC
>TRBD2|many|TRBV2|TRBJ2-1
CASRGLAGEKFF
TGTGCCAGCAGGGGACTAGCGGGTGAAAAGTTCTTC
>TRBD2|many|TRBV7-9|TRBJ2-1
CASSLGLAGEWNEQFF
TGTGCCAGCAGCTTAGGGCTAGCGGGAGAGTGGAATGAGCAGTTCTTC
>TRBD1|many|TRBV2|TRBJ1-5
CASSDRGQQPQHF
TGTGCCAGCAGTGACAGGGGGCAACAGCCCCAGCATTTT
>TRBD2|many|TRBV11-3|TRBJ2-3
CASSLRATSGATDTQYF
TGTGCCAGCAGCTTACGCGCGACTAGCGGGGCCACAGATACGCAGTATTTT
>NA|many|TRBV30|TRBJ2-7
CAWSRRDEQYF
TGTGCCTGGAGTCGTCGCGACGAGCAGTACTTC